The rows below give T cell receptor beta chains drawn from one sample of a study of T cells in Graves' hyperthyroidism and ophthalmopathy. TCRdb used MiXCR to reprocess the multiplex PCR reads, holding one entry per CDR3 protein. The repertoire has roughly 700,000 distinct CDR3 sequences, 35% of them found once; the top ten carry roughly 31%. Source material: blood. The receptors were gathered from a woman aged 35 to 49 with Graves' hyperthyroidism. Both conserved end residues are part of each CDR3. Each record gives: J gene, D gene, clone size, V gene, CDR3 DNA, CDR3 protein. D genes are given only for firm matches. Clone size is given for some rows only: seen once, a few or many times, or a class if the clone is expanded.

>TRBJ2-2|TRBD2|few|TRBV11-2
TGTGCCAGCAGCTTAGCCCCAGCGGGAGGGCCTTTCGGGGAGCTGTTTTTT
CASSLAPAGGPFGELFF
>TRBJ1-2|-|-|TRBV20-1
TGCAGTGCTAGAATCCTCGGGGGGGCGGATAACTATGGCTACACCTTC
CSARILGGADNYGYTF
>TRBJ2-2|-|-|TRBV19
TGTGCCAGTAGTATCAGGGGCGTCGGCACCGGGGAGCTGTTTTTT
CASSIRGVGTGELFF
>TRBJ1-6|-|few|TRBV6-5
TGTGCCAGCAGTTACAATATGGGGGCCAATTCACCCCTCCACTTT
CASSYNMGANSPLHF
>TRBJ1-6|TRBD1|-|TRBV6-2/TRBV6-3
TGTGCCAGCAGTTACGCGACAGGGGGGAGCTCCTATAATTCACCCCTCCACTTT
CASSYATGGSSYNSPLHF
>TRBJ2-3|-|-|TRBV29-1
TGCAGCGTTGAAGGTGGGGGGTCAGATACGCAGTATTTT
CSVEGGGSDTQYF
>TRBJ2-3|-|-|TRBV2
TGTGCCAGCAGATCGTCGGCAGACACAGATACGCAGTATTTT
CASRSSADTDTQYF
>TRBJ2-7|TRBD1|-|TRBV11-2
TGTGCCAGCAGATACCCGGGACAGGGCAGCGAGCAGTACTTC
CASRYPGQGSEQYF
>TRBJ2-7|TRBD1|few|TRBV19
TGTGCCAGTAGTATCGATGACAGGGCGGCTAGCTCCTACGAGCAGTACTTC
CASSIDDRAASSYEQYF
>TRBJ1-3|-|few|TRBV13
TGTGCCAGCAGTTACTCCCCTCCAGGGAGCTCTGGAAACACCATATATTTT
CASSYSPPGSSGNTIYF
>TRBJ1-5|-|-|TRBV9
TGTGCCAGCAGCGTAGTTGGGGGTGGTCAGCCCCAGCATTTT
CASSVVGGGQPQHF
>TRBJ1-5|TRBD1|once|TRBV28
TGTGCCAGCAGTTCCGCTCAGGGGACAGCTAGCAATCAGCCCCAGCATTTT
CASSSAQGTASNQPQHF
>TRBJ1-3|-|once|TRBV6-2/TRBV6-3
TGTGCCAGCAGTTACGGCCGGCCGGACTCTGGAAACACCATATATTTT
CASSYGRPDSGNTIYF
>TRBJ2-7|-|-|TRBV15
TGTGCCACCAGCAGTGAGGAGGGGGCAAGCGAGCAGTACTTC
CATSSEEGASEQYF
>TRBJ2-2|-|-|TRBV6-2/TRBV6-3
TGTGCCAGCAGTTACTCTTGGGCCGGGGAGCTGTTTTTT
CASSYSWAGELFF
>TRBJ1-2|TRBD1|-|TRBV5-4
TGTGCCAGCGGGGACAGGGGTCGGGATGGCTACACCTTC
CASGDRGRDGYTF
>TRBJ1-2|TRBD1|few|TRBV5-1
TGTGCCAGCAGCTCGTGGGACAGGGCGGTAGGCGATGGCTACACCTTC
CASSSWDRAVGDGYTF
>TRBJ1-5|-|many|TRBV12-3/TRBV12-4
TGTGCCAGCAGCCAGGATTATAGCAATCAGCCCCAGCATTTT
CASSQDYSNQPQHF
>TRBJ2-5|TRBD2|many|TRBV11-2
TGTGCCAGCAGCCCCTGGGCTAGCGGGAGTAGAAAGGAGACCCAGTACTTC
CASSPWASGSRKETQYF
>TRBJ1-1|-|few|TRBV4-1
TGCGCCAGCAGCCAAGAGGGACGTAGTGGGACTGAAGCTTTCTTT
CASSQEGRSGTEAFF
>TRBJ1-6|TRBD1|many|TRBV19
TGTGCCAGCGCAAGACAGGGGGGTTCACCCCTCCACTTT
CASARQGGSPLHF
>TRBJ2-7|-|-|TRBV6-1
TGTGCCAGCAGTCCCGGCCCCGTCACAGGGCCCTACGAGCAGTACTTC
CASSPGPVTGPYEQYF
>TRBJ1-1|-|-|TRBV2
TGTGCCAGCAGGGCTGGGGGGACTAGAAACACTGAAGCTTTCTTT
CASRAGGTRNTEAFF
>TRBJ2-5|-|many|TRBV2
TGTGCCAGCATTGGGCGGAGGTACCAAGAGACCCAGTACTTC
CASIGRRYQETQYF
>TRBJ1-6|-|many|TRBV25-1
TGTGCCAGCAGTGAACGTACCAGGGTGGGGGCCCATTCACCCCTCCACTTT
CASSERTRVGAHSPLHF
>TRBJ1-5|-|-|TRBV28
TGTGCCAGCAGTCAACATAGCAATCAGCCCCAGCATTTT
CASSQHSNQPQHF
>TRBJ1-2|-|-|TRBV7-2
TGTGCCAGCAGGGAGGCTAACTATGGCTACACCTTC
CASREANYGYTF
>TRBJ1-5|-|many|TRBV20-1
TGCAGTGCTAGAGGCGCAGCCCATCAGCCCCAGCATTTT
CSARGAAHQPQHF
>TRBJ1-2|-|-|TRBV11-2
TGTGCCTGGAGTGGGGCCCTGATAGTAGGCTACACCTTC
CAWSGALIVGYTF
>TRBJ1-2|TRBD1|-|TRBV25-1
TGTGCCAGCAGCGACGGGGACAGGAGCCTTGAGAGCTACACCTTC
CASSDGDRSLESYTF
>TRBJ2-2|TRBD1|once|TRBV10-3
TGTGCCAGCATCTCTAGACAGGGTAGTACCGGGGAGCTGTTTTTT
CASISRQGSTGELFF